This T cell receptor (beta chain) was retrieved from a study of beta chain features in type 1 diabetes. Study-wide findings and caveats: The analysis here could not establish whether HLA type shapes TCRB rearrangement. Shortening that was moderate but significant affected the TCRB CDR3s of Type 1 diabetes patients in all four CD4+ subsets. Researchers reported that naive, central memory and Treg TCRB repertoires appeared more similar in patients than in healthy donors.

Isolated RNA was reverse transcribed in full, so expressed TCRB transcripts were sequenced. The study sequenced naive, central memory and regulatory T cell samples to an average of about 3.5 million reads. Sequencing used immunoSEQ multiplex PCR; TCRdb keeps in-frame clones, though not all of them. The sample lists 300,000 to 350,000 clones, approximately 10% seen once, with over 0.95% in the top ten. One heparinised blood draw, averaging roughly 0.11 L, came from each donor. The ends lost 5 bases at V and 1 base at J; junction bases unmatched: 7. The germline V gene has CDR1 SGHTA and CDR2 FQGNSA. The CDR3 extends over 17 amino acids. To note about this clone: The antigen is unknown.

The TCR was taken from a young man with type 1 diabetes. Input material: central memory CD4+ T cells from blood. The chain is built from TRBV7-2 and TRBJ2-4, with 11 bases lining up with TRBD2. DNA of the CDR3: TGTGCCAGCAGCCTCTATAGCGGGGGGGGCGCCAAAAACATTCAGTACTTC. The encoded protein is CASSLYSGGGAKNIQYF.